The clone carrying this TCR beta chain occurred once. Method: immunoSEQ multiplex PCR; TCRdb's copy keeps in-frame clones and lacks some. The repertoire holds some 1 million clones, with about three quarters as singletons. This entry comes from a study of shared clonotypes between healthy human individuals. The CDR3 extends over 14 amino acids. The V gene's germline CDR1 is SGHRS and CDR2 YFSETQ. V gave up 0 bases and J gave up 4 bases, with 11 bases separating them. The V and J genes are TRBV5-1 and TRBJ2-7; D might be TRBD2 (6 bases). Sample: memory CD4+ T cells sorted from blood. Subset defined: CD45RA-negative fraction. This clonotype was sampled from a man between 18 and 35 years old in good health. This chain's CDR3 is CASSLGPGRYEQYF. In DNA form, the CDR3 reads TGCGCCAGCAGCTTGGGTCCAGGGAGGTACGAGCAGTACTTC. Full variable domain (missing parts from reference TRBV5-1 and TRBJ2-7): KAGVTQTPRYLIKTRGQQVTLSCSPISGHRSVSWYQQTPGQGLQFLFEYFSETQRNKGNFPGRFSGRQFSNSRSEMNVSTLELGDSALYLCASSLGPGRYEQYFGPGTRLTVT.